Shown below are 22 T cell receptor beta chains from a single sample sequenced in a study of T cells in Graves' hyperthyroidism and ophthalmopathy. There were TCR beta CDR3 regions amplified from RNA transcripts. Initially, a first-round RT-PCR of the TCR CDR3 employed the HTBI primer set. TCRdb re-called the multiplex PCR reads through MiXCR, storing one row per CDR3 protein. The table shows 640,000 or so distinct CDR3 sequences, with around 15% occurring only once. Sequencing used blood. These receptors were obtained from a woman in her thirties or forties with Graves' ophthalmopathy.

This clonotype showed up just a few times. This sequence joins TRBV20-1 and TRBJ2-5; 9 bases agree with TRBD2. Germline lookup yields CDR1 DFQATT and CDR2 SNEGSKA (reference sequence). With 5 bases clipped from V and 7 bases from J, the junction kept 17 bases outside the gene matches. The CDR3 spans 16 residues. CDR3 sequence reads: CSASPWTSDGEGTQYF. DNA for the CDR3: TGCAGTGCTTCTCCGTGGACTAGCGATGGGGAAGGGACCCAGTACTTC.

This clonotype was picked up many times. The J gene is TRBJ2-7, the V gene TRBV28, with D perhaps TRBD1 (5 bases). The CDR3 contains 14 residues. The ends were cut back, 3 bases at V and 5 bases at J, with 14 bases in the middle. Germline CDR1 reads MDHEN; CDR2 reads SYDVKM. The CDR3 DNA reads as TGTGCCAGCAGTTTGGGCAGGGCGGCGGACGAGCAGTACTTC. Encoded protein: CASSLGRAADEQYF. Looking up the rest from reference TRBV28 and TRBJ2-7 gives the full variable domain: DVKVTQSSRYLVKRTGEKVFLECVQDMDHENMFWYRQDPGLGLRLIYFSYDVKMKEKGDIPEGYSVSREKKERFSLILESASTNQTSMYLCASSLGRAADEQYFGPGTRLTVT.

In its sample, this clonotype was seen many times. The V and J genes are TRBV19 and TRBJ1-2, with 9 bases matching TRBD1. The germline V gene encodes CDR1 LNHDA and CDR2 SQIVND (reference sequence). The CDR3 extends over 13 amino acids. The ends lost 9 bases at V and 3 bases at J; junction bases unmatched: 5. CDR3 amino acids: CASEGQGYYGYTF. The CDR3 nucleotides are TGTGCCAGCGAGGGACAGGGTTACTATGGCTACACCTTC.

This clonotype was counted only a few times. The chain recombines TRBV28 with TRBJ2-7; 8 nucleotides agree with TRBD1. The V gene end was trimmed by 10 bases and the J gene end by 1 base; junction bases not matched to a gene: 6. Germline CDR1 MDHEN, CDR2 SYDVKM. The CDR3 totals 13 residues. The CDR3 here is CATQGQVSYEQYF. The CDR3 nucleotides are TGTGCCACCCAGGGACAGGTGTCCTACGAGCAGTACTTC.

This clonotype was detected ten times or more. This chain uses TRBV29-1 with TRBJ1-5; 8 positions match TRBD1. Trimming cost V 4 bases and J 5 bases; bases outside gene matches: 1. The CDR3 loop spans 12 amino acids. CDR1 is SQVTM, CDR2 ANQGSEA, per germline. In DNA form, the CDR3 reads TGCAGCGTTGCACAGGGGGATCAGCCCCAGCATTTT. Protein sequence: CSVAQGDQPQHF.

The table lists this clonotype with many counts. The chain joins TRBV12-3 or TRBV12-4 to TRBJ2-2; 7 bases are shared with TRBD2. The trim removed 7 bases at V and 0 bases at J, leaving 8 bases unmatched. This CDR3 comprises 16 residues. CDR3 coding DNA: TGTGCCAGCATTAGGGGTAGCGGGTCGAACACCGGGGAGCTGTTTTTT. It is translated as CASIRGSGSNTGELFF.

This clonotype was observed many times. CDR3 bases: TGTGCCAGCAGTGAACAGGGTTTGGACATTCAGTACTTC. As protein: CASSEQGLDIQYF. The genes are TRBV6-1 and TRBJ2-4, with TRBD1 as a possible D gene (5 bases). The CDR3 sequence is 13 residues long. V lost 2 bases, J lost 8 bases, and 10 bases lay in between. From germline, CDR1 is MNHNS and CDR2 SASEGT.

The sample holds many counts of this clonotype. CDR3 nucleotides: TGTGCCAGCAGTCAGGGACGGCCTCTATCAGAAGAGCAGTACTTC. It encodes CASSQGRPLSEEQYF. This chain connects TRBV12-3 or TRBV12-4 to TRBJ2-7; perhaps D is TRBD1 or TRBD2 (5 bases each). V was trimmed by 5 bases and J by 7 bases, leaving 21 bases between them. The CDR3 runs to 15 residues.

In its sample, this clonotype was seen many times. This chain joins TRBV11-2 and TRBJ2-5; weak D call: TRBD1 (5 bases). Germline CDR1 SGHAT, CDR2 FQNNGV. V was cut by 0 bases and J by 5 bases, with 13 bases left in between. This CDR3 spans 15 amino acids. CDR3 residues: CASSLEHQGRETQYF. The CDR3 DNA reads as TGTGCCAGCAGCTTAGAGCATCAGGGCCGGGAGACCCAGTACTTC.

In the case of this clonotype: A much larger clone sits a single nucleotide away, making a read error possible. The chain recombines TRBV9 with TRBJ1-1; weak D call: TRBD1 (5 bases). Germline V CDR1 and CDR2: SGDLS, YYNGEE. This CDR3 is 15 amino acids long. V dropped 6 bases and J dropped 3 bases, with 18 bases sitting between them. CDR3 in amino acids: CASTAGGTGDTEAFF. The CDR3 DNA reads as TGTGCCAGCACCGCGGGGGGGACCGGGGACACTGAAGCTTTCTTT.

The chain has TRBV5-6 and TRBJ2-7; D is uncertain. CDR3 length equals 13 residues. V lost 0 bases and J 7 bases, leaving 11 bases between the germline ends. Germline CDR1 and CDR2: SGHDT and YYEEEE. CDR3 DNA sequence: TGTGCCAGCAGCTTGGCGGGTAGCTGGGAGCAGTACTTC. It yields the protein CASSLAGSWEQYF.

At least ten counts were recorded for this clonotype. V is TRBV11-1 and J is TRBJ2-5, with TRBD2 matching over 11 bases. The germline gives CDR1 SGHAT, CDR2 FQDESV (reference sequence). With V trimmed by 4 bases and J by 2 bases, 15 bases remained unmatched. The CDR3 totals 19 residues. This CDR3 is CASSSLAAPGLAVQETQYF. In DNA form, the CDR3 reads TGTGCCAGCAGCTCCTTAGCTGCGCCGGGACTAGCGGTGCAAGAGACCCAGTACTTC.

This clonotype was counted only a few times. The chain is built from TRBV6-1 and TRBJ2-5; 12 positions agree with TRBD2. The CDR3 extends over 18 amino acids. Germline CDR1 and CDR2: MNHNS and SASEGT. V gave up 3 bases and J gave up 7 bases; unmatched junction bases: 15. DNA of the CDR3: TGTGCCAGCAGTGATTGGGCAAAGACTAGCGGGAGAGAGGGGACCCAGTACTTC. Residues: CASSDWAKTSGREGTQYF.

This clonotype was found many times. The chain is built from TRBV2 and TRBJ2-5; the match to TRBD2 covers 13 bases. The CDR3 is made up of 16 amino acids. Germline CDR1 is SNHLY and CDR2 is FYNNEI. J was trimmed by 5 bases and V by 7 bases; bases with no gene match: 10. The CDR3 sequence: CASKETGTSGIETQYF. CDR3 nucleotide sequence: TGTGCCAGCAAAGAAACCGGGACTAGCGGGATCGAGACCCAGTACTTC.

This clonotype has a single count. CDR3: CASSRTGGKRTEAFF. The CDR3 DNA follows: TGTGCCAGCAGTAGGACAGGGGGCAAGCGGACTGAAGCTTTCTTT. This rearrangement joins TRBV7-2 to TRBJ1-1; 11 nucleotides match TRBD1. The CDR3 covers 15 residues. Germline V gives CDR1 SGHTA, CDR2 FQGNSA. Trimming removed 6 bases from V and 5 bases from J; junction bases left unmatched: 8.

This CDR3 reads CASSQRPQGYEQYF. The DNA for the CDR3 is TGTGCCAGCAGCCAGAGACCCCAGGGGTACGAGCAGTACTTC. The chain couples TRBV7-6 to TRBJ2-7; possible D gene TRBD1, 6 bases. Germline V gene data show CDR1 as SGHVS and CDR2 as FNYEAQ. The CDR3 has 14 residues. V dropped 5 bases and J dropped 4 bases, with 15 bases sitting between them.

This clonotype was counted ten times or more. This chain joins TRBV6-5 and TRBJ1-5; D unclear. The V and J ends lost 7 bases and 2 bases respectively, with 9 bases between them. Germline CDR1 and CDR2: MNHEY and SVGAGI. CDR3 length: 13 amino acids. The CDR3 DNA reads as TGTGCCAGCATGCTTGGCCGCAATCAGCCCCAGCATTTT. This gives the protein CASMLGRNQPQHF.

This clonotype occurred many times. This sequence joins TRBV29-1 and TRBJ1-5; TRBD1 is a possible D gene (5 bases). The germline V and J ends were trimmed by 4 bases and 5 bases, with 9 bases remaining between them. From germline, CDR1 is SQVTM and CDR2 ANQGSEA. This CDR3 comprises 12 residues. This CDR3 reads CSVGGVDQPQHF. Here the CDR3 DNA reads TGCAGCGTTGGGGGGGTGGATCAGCCCCAGCATTTT.

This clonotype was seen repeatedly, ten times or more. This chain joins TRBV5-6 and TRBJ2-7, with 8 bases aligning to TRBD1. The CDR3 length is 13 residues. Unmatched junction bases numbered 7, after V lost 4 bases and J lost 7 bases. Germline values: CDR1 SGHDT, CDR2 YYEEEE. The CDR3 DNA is TGTGCCAGCAGCCGAGGACAGGGTGGTGAGCAGTACTTC. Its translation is CASSRGQGGEQYF.

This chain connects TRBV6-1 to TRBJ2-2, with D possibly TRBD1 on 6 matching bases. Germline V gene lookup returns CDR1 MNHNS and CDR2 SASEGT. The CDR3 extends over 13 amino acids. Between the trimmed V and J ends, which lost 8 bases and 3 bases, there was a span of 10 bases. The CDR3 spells CASGTLYTGELFF. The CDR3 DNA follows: TGTGCCAGCGGGACACTGTACACCGGGGAGCTGTTTTTT.

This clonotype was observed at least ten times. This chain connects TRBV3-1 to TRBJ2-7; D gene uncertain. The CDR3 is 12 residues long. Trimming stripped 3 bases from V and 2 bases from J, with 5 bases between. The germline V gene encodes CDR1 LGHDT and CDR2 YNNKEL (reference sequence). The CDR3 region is CASSHAAYEQYF. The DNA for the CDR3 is TGTGCCAGCAGCCACGCTGCCTACGAGCAGTACTTC.

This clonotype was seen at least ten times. The CDR3: CASSFSGGDEQYF. CDR3 nucleotide sequence: TGTGCCAGCAGCTTTTCGGGGGGCGACGAGCAGTACTTC. This sequence joins TRBV7-2 and TRBJ2-7, with D perhaps TRBD2 (7 bases). The germline V gene has CDR1 SGHTA and CDR2 FQGNSA. The V end lost 3 bases, the J end lost 5 bases, and 11 bases lay between the germline ends. The CDR3 contains 13 residues.